This T cell receptor (beta chain) was observed in a study of OX40 agonist ivuxolimab in advanced cancers. For the study at large: Head and neck, renal cell, melanoma or hepatocellular carcinoma were the cancers that dose-escalation patients had. Findings and limits, study-wide: The study did not work out the antigen specificity of the expanded peripheral T cells. By week 6 at 0.1 to 3.0 mg/kg, blood CD4+ and CD8+ T cells had expanded clonally.

V lost 4 bases, J lost 1 base, and 16 bases lay in between. Germline loops: CDR1 LNHDA, CDR2 SQIVND (reference sequence). This CDR3 region has 16 residues. Repertoires were generated with immunoSEQ multiplex PCR, while TCRdb's copy carries only in-frame clones and drops some. Of roughly 45,000 clones in the sample, roughly 81% are singletons; the top ten hold around 7.1%. A word on this clone: Its target is not known.

The chain carries TRBV19 and TRBJ1-1, with a weak D call TRBD1 (6 bases). The sequencing used CD4+ or CD8+ T cells sorted from blood, collected in a trial of the OX40 agonist ivuxolimab. The clonotype comes from an adult with an advanced solid tumor such as melanoma, head and neck, liver or kidney cancer. The CDR3 DNA sequence: TGTGCCAGTAGTAATGCGTTTAGGACAGAGAACACTGAAGCTTTCTTT. It encodes CASSNAFRTENTEAFF. The variable domain in full, completed from reference TRBV19 and TRBJ1-1, reads DGGITQSPKYLFRKEGQNVTLSCEQNLNHDAMYWYRQDPGQGLRLIYYSQIVNDFQKGDIAEGYSVSREKKESFPLTVTSAQKNPTAFYLCASSNAFRTENTEAFFGQGTRLTVV.